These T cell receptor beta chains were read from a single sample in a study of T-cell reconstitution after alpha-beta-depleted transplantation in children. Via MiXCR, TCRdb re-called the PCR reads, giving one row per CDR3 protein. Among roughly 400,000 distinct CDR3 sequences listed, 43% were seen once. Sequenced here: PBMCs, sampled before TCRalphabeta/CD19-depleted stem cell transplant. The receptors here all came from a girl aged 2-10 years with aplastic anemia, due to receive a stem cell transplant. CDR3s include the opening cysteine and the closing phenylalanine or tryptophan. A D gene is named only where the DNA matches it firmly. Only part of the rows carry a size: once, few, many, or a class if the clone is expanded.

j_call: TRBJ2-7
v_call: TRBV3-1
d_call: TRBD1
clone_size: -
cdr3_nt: TGTGCCAGCTGTTTAGAGGTGACAGGGGGCATTTTTCTGGTCTACGAGCAGTACTTC
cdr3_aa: CASCLEVTGGIFLVYEQYF

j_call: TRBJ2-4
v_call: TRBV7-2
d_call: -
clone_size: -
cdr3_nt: TGTGCCAGCAGCTTGCAGGGGAGGAAAAACATTCAGTACTTC
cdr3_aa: CASSLQGRKNIQYF

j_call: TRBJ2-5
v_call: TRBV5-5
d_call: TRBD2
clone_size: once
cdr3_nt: TGTGCCAGCAGCTTGGCCGGTCGTCGGCGGGAGGAGACCCAGTACTTC
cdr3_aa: CASSLAGRRREETQYF

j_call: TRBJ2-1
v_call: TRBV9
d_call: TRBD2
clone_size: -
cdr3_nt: TGTGCCAGCAGCGGAATTAGCGGGAGGTCGAATGAGCAGTTCTTC
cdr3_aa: CASSGISGRSNEQFF

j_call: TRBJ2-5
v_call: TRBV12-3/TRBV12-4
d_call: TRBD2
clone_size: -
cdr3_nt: TGTGCCAGCAGTACGGGACTAGCGCATCAAGAGACCCAGTACTTC
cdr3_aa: CASSTGLAHQETQYF

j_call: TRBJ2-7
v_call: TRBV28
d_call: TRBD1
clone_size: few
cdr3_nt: TGTGCCAGCAGCCCTAGGACAGGAAACTACGAGCAGTACTTC
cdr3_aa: CASSPRTGNYEQYF

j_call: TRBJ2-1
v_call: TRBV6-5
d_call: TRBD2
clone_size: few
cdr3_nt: TGTGCCAGCCAACGACTAGCAGCCTACAATGAGCAGTTCTTC
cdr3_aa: CASQRLAAYNEQFF

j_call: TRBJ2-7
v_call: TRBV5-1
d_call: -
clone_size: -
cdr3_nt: TGCGCCAGCAGCTTGGAGGACGGAGCCCCCTACGAGCAGTACTTC
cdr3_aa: CASSLEDGAPYEQYF

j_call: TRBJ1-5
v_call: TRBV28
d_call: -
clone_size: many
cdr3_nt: TGTGCCAGCAGTTTGGGAACAGGAAGCAATCAGCCCCAGCATTTT
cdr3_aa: CASSLGTGSNQPQHF

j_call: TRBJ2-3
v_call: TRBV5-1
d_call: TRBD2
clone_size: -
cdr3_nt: TGCGCCAGCTGTGGACTAGCGGGGAGCACAGATACGCAGTATTTT
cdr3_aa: CASCGLAGSTDTQYF

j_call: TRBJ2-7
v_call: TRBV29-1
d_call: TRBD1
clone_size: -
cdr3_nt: TGCAGCGTTGAAGACTCTGGGACAGGGCGCCTCTCCTACGAGCAGTACTTC
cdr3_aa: CSVEDSGTGRLSYEQYF

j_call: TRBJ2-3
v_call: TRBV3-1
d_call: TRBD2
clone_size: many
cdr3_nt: TGTGCCAGCAGCCTAGCGGGAGGTTTCACAGATACGCAGTATTTT
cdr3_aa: CASSLAGGFTDTQYF

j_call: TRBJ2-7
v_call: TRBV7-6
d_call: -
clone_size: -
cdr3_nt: TGTGCCAGCAGCTTAGAGCACGGGAGCTCCTACGAGCAGTACTTC
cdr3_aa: CASSLEHGSSYEQYF

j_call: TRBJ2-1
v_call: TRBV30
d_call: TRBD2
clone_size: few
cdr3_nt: TGTGCCTGGAGTACAACTACTAGCGGGAGGGCCGGCGAGCAGTTCTTC
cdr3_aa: CAWSTTTSGRAGEQFF

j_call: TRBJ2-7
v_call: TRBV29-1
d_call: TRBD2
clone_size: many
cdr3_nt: TGCAGCGTTGCGGGAGGGTGGCCCTACGAGCAGTACTTC
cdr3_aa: CSVAGGWPYEQYF

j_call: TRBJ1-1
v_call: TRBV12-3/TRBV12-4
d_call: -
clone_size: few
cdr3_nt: TGTGCCAGCAGTCGGACAGAAGAGGCTCTGGAAGCTTTCTTT
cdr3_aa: CASSRTEEALEAFF

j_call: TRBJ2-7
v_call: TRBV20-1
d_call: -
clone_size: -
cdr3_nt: TGCAGTGCTAGAAGTCAGAGCTCCTACGAGCAGTACTTC
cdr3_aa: CSARSQSSYEQYF

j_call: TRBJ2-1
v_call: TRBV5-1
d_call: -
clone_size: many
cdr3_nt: TGCGCCAGCAGCTTGGCTAGCTACAATGAGCAGTTCTTC
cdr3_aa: CASSLASYNEQFF